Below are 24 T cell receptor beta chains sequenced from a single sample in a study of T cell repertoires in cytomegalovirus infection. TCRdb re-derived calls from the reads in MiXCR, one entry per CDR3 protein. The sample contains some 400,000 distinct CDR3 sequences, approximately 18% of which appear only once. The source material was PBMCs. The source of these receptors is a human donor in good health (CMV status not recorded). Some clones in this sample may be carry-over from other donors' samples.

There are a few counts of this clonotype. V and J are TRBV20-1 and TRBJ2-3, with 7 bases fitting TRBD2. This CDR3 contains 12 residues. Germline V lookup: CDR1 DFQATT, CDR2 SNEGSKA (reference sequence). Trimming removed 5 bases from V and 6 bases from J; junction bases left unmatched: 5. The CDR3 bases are TGCAGTGCTCCTCCCGGGGGGGATACGCAGTATTTT. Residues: CSAPPGGDTQYF.

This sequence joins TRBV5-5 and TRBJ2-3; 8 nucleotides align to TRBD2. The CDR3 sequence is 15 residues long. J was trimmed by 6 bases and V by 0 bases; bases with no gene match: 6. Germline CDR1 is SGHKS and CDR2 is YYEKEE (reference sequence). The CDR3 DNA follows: TGTGCCAGCAGCTTGGAGGCTAGCGGGTTGGATACGCAGTATTTT. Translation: CASSLEASGLDTQYF.

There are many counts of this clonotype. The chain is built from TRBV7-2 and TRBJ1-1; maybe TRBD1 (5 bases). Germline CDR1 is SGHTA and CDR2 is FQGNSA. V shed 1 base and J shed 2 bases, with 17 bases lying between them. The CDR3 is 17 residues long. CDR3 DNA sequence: TGTGCCAGCAGCTTAGATTTTTGGGCAGGGCTCAACACTGAAGCTTTCTTT. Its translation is CASSLDFWAGLNTEAFF.

In DNA form, the CDR3 reads TGTGCCAGCAGTAAGCTCCGGGACAGCTATAGCAATCAGCCCCAGCATTTT. Protein sequence: CASSKLRDSYSNQPQHF. The chain has TRBV2 and TRBJ1-5, with TRBD1 identical over 7 bases. The CDR3 totals 17 residues. The germline CDR1 and CDR2 sequences are SNHLY and FYNNEI. The V and J ends lost 5 bases and 0 bases, in that order; junction bases with no gene match: 10. The whole variable domain, filled in from reference TRBV2 and TRBJ1-5, reads EPEVTQTPSHQVTQMGQEVILRCVPISNHLYFYWYRQILGQKVEFLVSFYNNEISEKSEIFDDQFSVERPDGSNFTLKIRSTKLEDSAMYFCASSKLRDSYSNQPQHFGDGTRLSIL.

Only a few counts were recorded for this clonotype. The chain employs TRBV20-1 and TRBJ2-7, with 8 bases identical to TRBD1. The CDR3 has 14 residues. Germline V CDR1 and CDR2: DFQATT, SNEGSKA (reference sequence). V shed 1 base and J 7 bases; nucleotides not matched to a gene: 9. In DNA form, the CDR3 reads TGCAGTGCTAGAGTTGGACAGGGTGTGGAAGAGCAGTACTTC. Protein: CSARVGQGVEEQYF.

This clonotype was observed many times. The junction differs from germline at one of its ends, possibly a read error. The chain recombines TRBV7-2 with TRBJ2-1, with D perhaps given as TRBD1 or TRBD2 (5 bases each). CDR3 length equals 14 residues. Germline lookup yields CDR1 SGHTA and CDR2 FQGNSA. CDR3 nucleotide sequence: TGTGCCAGCAGCTGGGACCCGACATACACTGAGCAGTTCTTC. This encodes CASSWDPTYTEQFF. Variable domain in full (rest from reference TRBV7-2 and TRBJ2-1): GAGVSQSPSNKVTEKGKDVELRCDPISGHTALYWYRQSLGQGLEFLIYFQGNSAPDKSGLPSDRFSAERTGGSVSTLTIQRTQQEDSAVYLCASSWDPTYTEQFFGPGTRLTVL.

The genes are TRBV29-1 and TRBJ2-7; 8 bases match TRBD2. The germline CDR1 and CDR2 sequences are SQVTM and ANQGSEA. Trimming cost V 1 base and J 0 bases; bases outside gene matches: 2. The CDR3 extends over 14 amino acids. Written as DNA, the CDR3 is TGCAGCGTTGAAGGAAGCGGGGGCTCCTACGAGCAGTACTTC. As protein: CSVEGSGGSYEQYF.

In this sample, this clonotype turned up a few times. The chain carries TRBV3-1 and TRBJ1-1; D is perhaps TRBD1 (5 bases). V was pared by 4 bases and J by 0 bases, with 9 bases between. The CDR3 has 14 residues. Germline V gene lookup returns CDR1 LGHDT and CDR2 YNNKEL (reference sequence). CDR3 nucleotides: TGTGCCAGCAGCCTATCGACAGTGAACACTGAAGCTTTCTTT. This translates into CASSLSTVNTEAFF. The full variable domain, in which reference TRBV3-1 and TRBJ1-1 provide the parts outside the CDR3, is DTAVSQTPKYLVTQMGNDKSIKCEQNLGHDTMYWYKQDSKKFLKIMFSYNNKELIINETVPNRFSPKSPDKAHLNLHINSLELGDSAVYFCASSLSTVNTEAFFGQGTRLTVV.

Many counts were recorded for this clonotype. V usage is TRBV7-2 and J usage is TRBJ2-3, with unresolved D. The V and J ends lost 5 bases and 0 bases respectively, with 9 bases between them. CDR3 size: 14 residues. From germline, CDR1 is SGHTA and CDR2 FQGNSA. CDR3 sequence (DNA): TGTGCCAGCAGCCTTCAACAGAGCACAGATACGCAGTATTTT. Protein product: CASSLQQSTDTQYF.

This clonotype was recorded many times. The DNA of the CDR3 is TGTGCCAGCAGCTTACTTTCCGTGGGGAGGAACGGCTACACCTTC. Residues: CASSLLSVGRNGYTF. This chain connects TRBV7-2 to TRBJ1-2, with D unclear. The CDR3 spans 15 residues. CDR1 is SGHTA and CDR2 is FQGNSA in the germline V gene. Trimming removed 2 bases from V and 8 bases from J, with 18 bases in between.

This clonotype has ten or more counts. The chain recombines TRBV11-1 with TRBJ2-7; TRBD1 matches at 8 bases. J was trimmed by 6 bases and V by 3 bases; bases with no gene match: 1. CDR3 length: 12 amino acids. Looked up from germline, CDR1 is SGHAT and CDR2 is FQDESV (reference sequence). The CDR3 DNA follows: TGTGCCAGCAGCTTTGACAGGGGCGAGCAGTACTTC. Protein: CASSFDRGEQYF.

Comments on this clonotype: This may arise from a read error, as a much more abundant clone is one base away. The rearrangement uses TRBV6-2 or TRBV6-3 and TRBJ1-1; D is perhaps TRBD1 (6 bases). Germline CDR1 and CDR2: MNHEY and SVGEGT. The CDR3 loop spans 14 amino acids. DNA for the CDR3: TGTGCCAGCAGAGGGGGTCTTGGGAACACTGATGCTTTCTTT. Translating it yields CASRGGLGNTDAFF.

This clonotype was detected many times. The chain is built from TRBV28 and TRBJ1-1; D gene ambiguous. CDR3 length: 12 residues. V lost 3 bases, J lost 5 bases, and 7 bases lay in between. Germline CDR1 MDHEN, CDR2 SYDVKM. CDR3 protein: CASSFVGTEAFF. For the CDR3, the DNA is TGTGCCAGCAGTTTCGTTGGTACTGAAGCTTTCTTT.

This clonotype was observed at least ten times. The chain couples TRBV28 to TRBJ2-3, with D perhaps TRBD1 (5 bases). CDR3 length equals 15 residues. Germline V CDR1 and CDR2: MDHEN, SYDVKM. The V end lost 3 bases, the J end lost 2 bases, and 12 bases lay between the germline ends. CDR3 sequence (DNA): TGTGCCAGCAGTTTCAAGCGACAGACCACAGATACGCAGTATTTT. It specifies CASSFKRQTTDTQYF.

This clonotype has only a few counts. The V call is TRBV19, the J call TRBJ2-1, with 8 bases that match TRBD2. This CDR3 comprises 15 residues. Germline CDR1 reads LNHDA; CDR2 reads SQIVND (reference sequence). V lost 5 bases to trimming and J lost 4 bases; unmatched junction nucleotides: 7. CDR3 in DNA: TGTGCCAGTAGTCCCCCAACTAGCGGTTACAATGAGCAGTTCTTC. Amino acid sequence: CASSPPTSGYNEQFF.

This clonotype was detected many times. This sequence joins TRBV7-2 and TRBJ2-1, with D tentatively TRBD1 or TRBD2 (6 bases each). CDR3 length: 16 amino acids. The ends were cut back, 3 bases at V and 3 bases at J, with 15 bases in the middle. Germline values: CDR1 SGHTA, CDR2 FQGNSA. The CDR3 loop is CASSLTRGLDYNEQFF. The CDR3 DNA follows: TGTGCCAGCAGCTTGACCAGGGGACTTGACTACAATGAGCAGTTCTTC.

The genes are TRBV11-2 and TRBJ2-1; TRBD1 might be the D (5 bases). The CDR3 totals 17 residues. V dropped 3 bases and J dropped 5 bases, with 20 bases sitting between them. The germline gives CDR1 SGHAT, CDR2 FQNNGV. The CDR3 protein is CASSFQGSRQFNNEQFF. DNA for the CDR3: TGTGCCAGCAGCTTTCAGGGATCCCGACAGTTCAACAATGAGCAGTTCTTC.

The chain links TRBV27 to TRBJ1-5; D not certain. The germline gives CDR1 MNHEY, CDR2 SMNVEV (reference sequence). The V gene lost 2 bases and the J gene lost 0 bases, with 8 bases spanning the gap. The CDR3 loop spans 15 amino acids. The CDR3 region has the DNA TGTGCCAGCAGTTTAAACAGCTATAGCAATCAGCCCCAGCATTTT. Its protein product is CASSLNSYSNQPQHF.

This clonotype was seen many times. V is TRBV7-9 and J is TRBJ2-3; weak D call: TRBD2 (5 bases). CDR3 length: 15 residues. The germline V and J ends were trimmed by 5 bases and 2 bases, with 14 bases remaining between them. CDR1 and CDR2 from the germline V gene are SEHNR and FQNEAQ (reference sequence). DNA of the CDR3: TGTGCCAGCAGCGGCCTGGTGAGGGCCACAGATACGCAGTATTTT. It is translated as CASSGLVRATDTQYF.

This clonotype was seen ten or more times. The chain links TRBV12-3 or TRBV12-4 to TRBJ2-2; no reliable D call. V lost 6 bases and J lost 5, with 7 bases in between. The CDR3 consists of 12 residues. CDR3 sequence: CASRPATGELFF. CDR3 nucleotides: TGTGCCAGCAGACCAGCAACCGGGGAGCTGTTTTTT.

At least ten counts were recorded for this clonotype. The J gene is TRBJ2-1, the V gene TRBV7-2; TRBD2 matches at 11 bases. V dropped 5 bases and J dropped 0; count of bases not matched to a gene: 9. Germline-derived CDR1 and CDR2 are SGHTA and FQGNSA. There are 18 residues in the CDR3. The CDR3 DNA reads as TGTGCCAGCAGCCCAACTAGCGGGGGAGCTTTCTCCTACAATGAGCAGTTCTTC. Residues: CASSPTSGGAFSYNEQFF.

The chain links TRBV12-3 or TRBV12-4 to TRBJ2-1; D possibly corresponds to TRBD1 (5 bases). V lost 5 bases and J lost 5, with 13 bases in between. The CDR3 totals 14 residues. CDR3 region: CASSLGRGNNEQFF. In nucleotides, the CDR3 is TGTGCCAGCAGTCTGGGGCGTGGGAACAATGAGCAGTTCTTC.

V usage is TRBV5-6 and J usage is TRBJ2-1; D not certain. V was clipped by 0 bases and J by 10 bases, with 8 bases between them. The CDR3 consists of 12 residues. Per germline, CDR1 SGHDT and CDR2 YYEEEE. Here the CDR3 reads CASSLVVGEQFF. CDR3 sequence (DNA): TGTGCCAGCAGCTTGGTTGTCGGCGAGCAGTTCTTC. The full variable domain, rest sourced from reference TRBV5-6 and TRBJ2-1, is DAGVTQSPTHLIKTRGQQVTLRCSPKSGHDTVSWYQQALGQGPQFIFQYYEEEERQRGNFPDRFSGHQFPNYSSELNVNALLLGDSALYLCASSLVVGEQFFGPGTRLTVL.

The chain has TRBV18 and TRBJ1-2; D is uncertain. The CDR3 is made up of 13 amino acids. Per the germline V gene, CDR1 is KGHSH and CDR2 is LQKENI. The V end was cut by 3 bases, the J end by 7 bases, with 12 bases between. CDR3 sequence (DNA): TGTGCCAGCTCACCGATCGGGAGAGGTGGCTACACCTTC. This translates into CASSPIGRGGYTF. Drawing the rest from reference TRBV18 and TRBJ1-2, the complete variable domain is NAGVMQNPRHLVRRRGQEARLRCSPMKGHSHVYWYRQLPEEGLKFMVYLQKENIIDESGMPKERFSAEFPKEGPSILRIQQVVRGDSAAYFCASSPIGRGGYTFGSGTRLTVV.